A single sample is the source of the 9 T cell receptor beta chains below, sequenced in a study of shared clonotypes between healthy human individuals. TCRdb keeps only in-frame clones here, not all; method: immunoSEQ multiplex PCR. Found here are over 1.4 million clones, 96% of them singletons; the top ten hold over 1%. Sequenced sample: naive CD4+ T cells sorted from blood. Described subset: CD45RA+ positively selected. These receptors originate from a man aged 25-45 years in good health.

The chain links TRBV28 to TRBJ2-1; D is possibly TRBD2 (5 bases). V lost 10 bases and J 4 bases, leaving 11 bases between the germline ends. Germline V gene sequence: CDR1 MDHEN, CDR2 SYDVKM. This CDR3 has 12 amino acids. The CDR3 nucleotides read TGTGCCACTAGCTACCGGTACAATGAGCAGTTCTTC. Protein sequence: CATSYRYNEQFF.

This clone showed up just a few times. This rearrangement joins TRBV9 to TRBJ2-1, with TRBD2 identical over 9 bases. Germline values: CDR1 SGDLS, CDR2 YYNGEE. There are 15 residues in the CDR3. With V trimmed by 3 bases and J by 10 bases, 11 bases remained unmatched. This CDR3 reads CASSALSGSASEQFF. CDR3 coding DNA: TGTGCCAGCAGCGCCCTTAGCGGGAGCGCCTCAGAGCAGTTCTTC.

This chain connects TRBV9 to TRBJ2-5; D assignment may be TRBD1 or TRBD2 (5 bases each). Between the trimmed V and J ends, which lost 0 bases and 1 base, there was a span of 13 bases. CDR1 is SGDLS and CDR2 is YYNGEE in the germline V gene. The CDR3 runs to 16 residues. Here the CDR3 DNA reads TGTGCCAGCAGCGTAGCCCCGATGGGGACCCAAGAGACCCAGTACTTC. Its translation: CASSVAPMGTQETQYF.

With regard to this clone: Within the sample, other DNA sequences also encode this same CDR3. The CDR3 sequence: CASRLDRSNQPQHF. The CDR3 DNA reads as TGTGCCAGCAGGTTGGACAGGAGCAATCAGCCCCAGCATTTT. J is TRBJ1-5 and V is TRBV2; 7 positions match TRBD1. V shed 6 bases, J shed 1 base, and the junction held 3 bases outside the gene matches. The CDR3 sequence is 14 residues long. CDR1 is SNHLY and CDR2 is FYNNEI in the germline V gene.

This chain connects TRBV5-4 to TRBJ2-5; 13 bases line up with TRBD2. The germline CDR1 and CDR2 sequences are SGHNT and YYREEE (reference sequence). V shed 0 bases and J 2 bases; nucleotides not matched to a gene: 1. The CDR3 loop spans 16 amino acids. In DNA form, the CDR3 reads TGTGCCAGCAGCTTGGGGGGACTAGCGGGGCAAGAGACCCAGTACTTC. Translating gives CASSLGGLAGQETQYF.

This clone was observed a single time. The gene calls are TRBV28 and TRBJ1-2; 10 bases are a match to TRBD1. The CDR3 spans 15 residues. With V trimmed by 6 bases and J by 2 bases, 6 bases remained unmatched. Germline V gene sequence: CDR1 MDHEN, CDR2 SYDVKM. CDR3 DNA sequence: TGTGCCAGCAGACTCCCGGGACAGGGGAACTATGGCTACACCTTC. Encoded protein: CASRLPGQGNYGYTF.

This chain connects TRBV6-1 to TRBJ2-7; no clear D. This CDR3 has 15 residues. Germline V lookup: CDR1 MNHNS, CDR2 SASEGT. Deletions cut 1 base from V and 0 bases from J, with 10 bases between. The CDR3: CASSEVGSSSYEQYF. DNA of the CDR3: TGTGCCAGCAGTGAAGTTGGGTCCAGCTCCTACGAGCAGTACTTC.

The V gene is TRBV7-9, the J gene TRBJ2-3, with 7 bases aligning to TRBD2. Germline assignment: CDR1 SEHNR and CDR2 FQNEAQ (reference sequence). Trimming cost V 6 bases and J 2 bases; bases outside gene matches: 20. The length of the CDR3 is 19 residues. The CDR3 DNA reads TGTGCCAGCAGGCTCAAAACACGCGGTTACCAGCGGGACACAGATACGCAGTATTTT. Translating it yields CASRLKTRGYQRDTDTQYF.

This CDR3 is CSGTFSYEQYF. The CDR3 coding sequence is TGCAGTGGGACTTTCTCCTACGAGCAGTACTTC. This chain links TRBV20-1 with TRBJ2-7; the D gene is possibly TRBD2 (5 bases). CDR3 length: 11 amino acids. Per germline, CDR1 DFQATT and CDR2 SNEGSKA (reference sequence). Trimming left V 7 bases short and J 0 bases short, with 7 bases between.